A single sample gave rise to the 2 T cell receptor beta chains below, sequenced in a study of blood T cells in healthy people across ages. The use of a sample-barcoded 5' primer and a J-beta primer mix characterized a second PCR of about 7 to 12 cycles. From the 5' RACE reads, TCRdb called clonotypes with MiXCR, one entry per CDR3 protein. Found here are roughly 800,000 distinct CDR3 sequences, 58% of them singletons; the top ten hold 22%. The sequenced sample consisted of blood. The receptors were sampled from a young man in good health.

This clonotype turned up a few times. The chain joins TRBV9 to TRBJ2-7; a weak D match, TRBD2 (6 bases). The CDR3 extends over 15 amino acids. Germline CDR1 is SGDLS and CDR2 is YYNGEE. V was clipped by 0 bases and J by 7 bases, with 17 bases between them. The CDR3 nucleotides read TGTGCCAGCAGCGTAGGGGTTTCTAGCGCGTATGAGCAGTACTTC. Protein product: CASSVGVSSAYEQYF.

The gene calls are TRBV20-1 and TRBJ2-1; TRBD2 aligns across 10 bases. The length of the CDR3 is 13 residues. Germline V gene data show CDR1 as DFQATT and CDR2 as SNEGSKA (reference sequence). The ends lost 5 bases at V and 12 bases at J; junction bases unmatched: 10. The CDR3 loop reads CSAGAGGAFGQFF. As DNA, the CDR3 is TGCAGTGCTGGAGCGGGAGGGGCGTTTGGGCAGTTCTTC.